Sequencing of this T cell receptor beta chain was carried out in a study of PD-1 blockade in classical Hodgkin lymphoma. Study-wide results and limits: Underlying causes for the observed repertoire differences were not defined, possibly disease activity or prior therapy.

Note on this clone: Its antigen remains unknown.

No patient escaped relapse after autologous stem cell transplantation, and brentuximab vedotin exposure varied. The method was immunoSEQ multiplex PCR; TCRdb's version includes in-frame clones alone and lacks a portion of them. The sample has tens of thousands of clones, around 80% seen once. V shed 0 bases and J 5 bases; nucleotides not matched to a gene: 7. Germline CDR1 reads LNHNV; CDR2 reads YYDKDF (reference sequence). The CDR3 totals 16 residues. The genes are TRBV15 and TRBJ2-7, with 10 bases matching TRBD2. Sample: peripheral blood mononuclear cells (PBMCs), taken at baseline. This receptor was taken from a human donor with classical Hodgkin lymphoma. DNA of the CDR3: TGTGCCACCAGCAGAGATTGGGCTAGCGGGAGACACGAGCAGTACTTC. It is translated as CATSRDWASGRHEQYF.